Listed below are T cell receptor beta chains from one sample, sequenced in a study of T-cell memory formation after mild COVID-19. MiXCR was run by TCRdb on the 5' RACE reads, yielding one entry per CDR3 protein. Of roughly 100,000 distinct CDR3 sequences in the sample, approximately 13% were seen once. The sequenced sample was PBMCs or a T cell subset sorted from them (not recorded which). These receptors originate from an adult woman who had mild COVID-19 (a few samples of this study predate the infection). Cell type and time point are not known. The CDR3 runs from the conserved cysteine through the conserved F or W. A D gene is named only where the DNA matches it firmly. Clone size is stated in some rows and not others, as once, few, many or a class when expanded.

d_gene: TRBD2; abundance: -; j_gene: TRBJ2-1; v_gene: TRBV4-1; CDR3nt: TGCGCCAGCACCGCCCTCGCGGGAGCTTTGAATGAGCAGTTCTTC; CDR3aa: CASTALAGALNEQFF
d_gene: -; abundance: many; j_gene: TRBJ2-7; v_gene: TRBV4-2; CDR3nt: TGTGCCAGCAGCCAAGATCGGGGAGCCTACGAGCAGTACTTC; CDR3aa: CASSQDRGAYEQYF
d_gene: -; abundance: -; j_gene: TRBJ2-3; v_gene: TRBV5-6; CDR3nt: TGTGCCAGCAGCTTGACAGGGAGTATTGGCACAGATACGCAGTATTTT; CDR3aa: CASSLTGSIGTDTQYF
d_gene: -; abundance: -; j_gene: TRBJ2-7; v_gene: TRBV6-2/TRBV6-3; CDR3nt: TGTGCCAGCACGGACCTTCTGGACGAGCAGTACTTC; CDR3aa: CASTDLLDEQYF
d_gene: -; abundance: few; j_gene: TRBJ1-2; v_gene: TRBV10-3; CDR3nt: TGTGCCATCAGCGATCGGGGGGGTTTGTATGGCTACACCTTC; CDR3aa: CAISDRGGLYGYTF
d_gene: -; abundance: many; j_gene: TRBJ2-3; v_gene: TRBV15; CDR3nt: TGTGCCACCAGCAGAGCGCAGGCAGCCGCAGATACGCAGTATTTT; CDR3aa: CATSRAQAAADTQYF
d_gene: TRBD1; abundance: -; j_gene: TRBJ2-7; v_gene: TRBV24-1; CDR3nt: TGTGCCACCAGTGACCGACGGGACAGTACCTACGAGCAGTACTTC; CDR3aa: CATSDRRDSTYEQYF
d_gene: TRBD2; abundance: few; j_gene: TRBJ2-7; v_gene: TRBV5-1; CDR3nt: TGCGCCAGCAGCCCGGCTAGCGGACCCGAGTACGAGCAGTACTTC; CDR3aa: CASSPASGPEYEQYF
d_gene: -; abundance: few; j_gene: TRBJ2-7; v_gene: TRBV6-2/TRBV6-3; CDR3nt: TGTGCCAGCGCCCCTTCGGGCCCGAGCTACGAGCAGTACTTC; CDR3aa: CASAPSGPSYEQYF
d_gene: -; abundance: -; j_gene: TRBJ2-3; v_gene: TRBV29-1; CDR3nt: TGCAGCGTTGTTCCAGCAGACACAGATACGCAGTATTTT; CDR3aa: CSVVPADTDTQYF
d_gene: TRBD2; abundance: -; j_gene: TRBJ2-5; v_gene: TRBV12-3/TRBV12-4; CDR3nt: TGTGCCAGCAGTTTGGGACTAGCGGGGTCCTTAGGTGAGACCCAGTACTTC; CDR3aa: CASSLGLAGSLGETQYF
d_gene: -; abundance: few; j_gene: TRBJ2-1; v_gene: TRBV6-2/TRBV6-3; CDR3nt: TGTGCCAGCAGTTACTCGGTCGATGAGCAGTTCTTC; CDR3aa: CASSYSVDEQFF
d_gene: TRBD1; abundance: -; j_gene: TRBJ2-1; v_gene: TRBV6-5; CDR3nt: TGTGCCAGCAGTACTACAGGGGACCTTTACAATGAGCAGTTCTTC; CDR3aa: CASSTTGDLYNEQFF
d_gene: TRBD1; abundance: -; j_gene: TRBJ2-5; v_gene: TRBV12-3/TRBV12-4; CDR3nt: TGTGCCAGCAGGGGCCGCCGACAGGGTGAGACCCAGTACTTC; CDR3aa: CASRGRRQGETQYF
d_gene: -; abundance: -; j_gene: TRBJ2-7; v_gene: TRBV3-1; CDR3nt: TGTGCCAGCAGCCAAGATCTAAGCTACGAGCAGTACTTC; CDR3aa: CASSQDLSYEQYF
d_gene: TRBD1; abundance: -; j_gene: TRBJ2-7; v_gene: TRBV2; CDR3nt: TGTGCCAGCAGCCGCGAGCCGGGACAGGACCCTCTCGAGCAGTACTTC; CDR3aa: CASSREPGQDPLEQYF
d_gene: -; abundance: many; j_gene: TRBJ1-1; v_gene: TRBV6-5; CDR3nt: TGTGCCAGCAGCCATAGGTGGGACACTGAAGCTTTCTTT; CDR3aa: CASSHRWDTEAFF
d_gene: -; abundance: -; j_gene: TRBJ2-3; v_gene: TRBV3-1; CDR3nt: TGTGCCAGCAGCTTCATGGTGGCGGGCCCGCGCACAGATACGCAGTATTTT; CDR3aa: CASSFMVAGPRTDTQYF
d_gene: TRBD2; abundance: -; j_gene: TRBJ2-4; v_gene: TRBV6-1; CDR3nt: TGTGCCAGCAGTGACGGACTAGCGGTTACAGGCATTCAGTACTTC; CDR3aa: CASSDGLAVTGIQYF
d_gene: -; abundance: -; j_gene: TRBJ2-6; v_gene: TRBV19; CDR3nt: TGTGCCAGTATAGGCAGCCGCTTCTCTGGGGCCAACGTCCTGACTTTC; CDR3aa: CASIGSRFSGANVLTF
d_gene: TRBD2; abundance: few; j_gene: TRBJ2-5; v_gene: TRBV7-2; CDR3nt: TGTGCCAGCAGCTTAGTACTAGCGGGAGTATCAGAGACCCAGTACTTC; CDR3aa: CASSLVLAGVSETQYF
d_gene: -; abundance: -; j_gene: TRBJ1-2; v_gene: TRBV4-1; CDR3nt: TGCGCCAGCAGCCAAGATAACAGGATCGGCTACACCTTC; CDR3aa: CASSQDNRIGYTF
d_gene: TRBD2; abundance: -; j_gene: TRBJ2-1; v_gene: TRBV20-1; CDR3nt: TGCAGTGCTAGGGGCACTAGCGGGAGTAGTTTCGGTGATGAGCAGTTCTTC; CDR3aa: CSARGTSGSSFGDEQFF
d_gene: -; abundance: -; j_gene: TRBJ2-7; v_gene: TRBV20-1; CDR3nt: TGCAGTGCTATAGGCAGGACCTACGAGCAGTACTTC; CDR3aa: CSAIGRTYEQYF
d_gene: -; abundance: few; j_gene: TRBJ1-5; v_gene: TRBV12-3/TRBV12-4; CDR3nt: TGTGCCAGCAGTTTAGAGGAGTCTCAGCCCCAGCATTTT; CDR3aa: CASSLEESQPQHF
d_gene: -; abundance: -; j_gene: TRBJ2-7; v_gene: TRBV6-5; CDR3nt: TGTGCCAGCAAAAACCCGGGACTTGGGGGTTACGAGCAGTACTTC; CDR3aa: CASKNPGLGGYEQYF
d_gene: TRBD1; abundance: -; j_gene: TRBJ2-7; v_gene: TRBV29-1; CDR3nt: TGCAGCGTTGAATTTGGGGCCGACAGGGTCTACGAGCAGTACTTC; CDR3aa: CSVEFGADRVYEQYF
d_gene: TRBD2; abundance: few; j_gene: TRBJ2-3; v_gene: TRBV6-2/TRBV6-3; CDR3nt: TGTGCCAGCAGTTACGAGAAGCGGGAGCGGTGGTTAGATACGCAGTATTTT; CDR3aa: CASSYEKRERWLDTQYF
d_gene: -; abundance: few; j_gene: TRBJ2-2; v_gene: TRBV7-8; CDR3nt: TGTGCCAGCAGCTTAGGCCGCACCGGGGAGCTGTTTTTT; CDR3aa: CASSLGRTGELFF